This TCR beta chain appears in the sequencing data of a study of blood T cell repertoires in COVID-19. Study context: The cDNA or gDNA used as material had been derived from T cells, B-cell-depleted T cells, or PBMCs.

Per the authors' pipeline: Cell counts per sample came from amplifying reference gene primers. Produced via immunoSEQ multiplex PCR; TCRdb's table is partial and in-frame only. The V and J calls and clone size were taken over from that table, and D and trimming were inferred from the DNA. Of about 160,000 clones in the sample, around 87% were seen once. Participants' reported clinical history set cohort assignment. Comments on this clone: One end of the junction varies from germline; a read error may be responsible.

CDR3 length: 11 residues. CDR1 is LNHDA, CDR2 SQIVND, per germline (reference sequence). The rearrangement links TRBV19 to TRBJ1-2; D is uncertain. Source material: PBMCs or T cells enriched from blood (not recorded which). The TCR was taken from a woman aged 50 to 60 who had recovered from COVID-19. The CDR3, as DNA: TGCGCGGTAGATAGTAACTATGGCTACACCTTC. Protein product: CAVDSNYGYTF.